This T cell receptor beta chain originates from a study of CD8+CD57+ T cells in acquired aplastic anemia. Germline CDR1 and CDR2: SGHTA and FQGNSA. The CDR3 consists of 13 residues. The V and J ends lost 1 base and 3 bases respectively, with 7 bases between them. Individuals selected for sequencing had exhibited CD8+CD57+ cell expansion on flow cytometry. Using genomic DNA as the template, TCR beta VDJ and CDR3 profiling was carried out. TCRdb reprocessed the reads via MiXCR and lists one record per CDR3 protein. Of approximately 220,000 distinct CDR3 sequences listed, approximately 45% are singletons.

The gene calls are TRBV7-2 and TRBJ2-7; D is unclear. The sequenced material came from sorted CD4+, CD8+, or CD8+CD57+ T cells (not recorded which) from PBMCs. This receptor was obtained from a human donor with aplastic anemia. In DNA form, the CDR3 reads TGTGCCAGCAGCTTAGGGACCTACTACGAGCAGTACTTC. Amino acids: CASSLGTYYEQYF.